These T cell receptor beta chains were read from a single sample in a study of OX40 agonist ivuxolimab in advanced cancers. Clones were read by immunoSEQ multiplex PCR, and TCRdb kept only the in-frame ones, dropping some. The sample has tens of thousands of clones, around 89% seen once. This specimen consisted of CD4+ or CD8+ T cells sorted from blood, obtained in a trial of the OX40 agonist ivuxolimab. The receptors here all came from an adult with an advanced solid tumor such as melanoma, head and neck, liver or kidney cancer. The CDR3 runs from the conserved cysteine through the conserved F or W. The D gene is left open where the match is weak. A row's size may be missing; if present it is once, few, many or a size class.

TRBJ2-1 once TRBD2 15 TRBV28 TGTGCCAGCATCTCGGCGGGGGAACCTTACAATGAGCAGTTCTTC CASISAGEPYNEQFF
TRBJ2-7 - TRBD1 13 TRBV2 TGTGCCAGCCAGGGGGAATCTCCCTACGAGCAGTACTTC CASQGESPYEQYF
TRBJ1-1 - - 13 TRBV30 TGTGCCTGGAGAGACAGTCTGGTGACTGAAGCTTTCTTT CAWRDSLVTEAFF
TRBJ1-3 - - 16 TRBV28 TGTGCCAGCAGTTTATTCGGCAGGGAGTCTGGAAACACCATATATTTT CASSLFGRESGNTIYF
TRBJ2-1 - - 12 TRBV7-8 TGTGCCAGCAGCTTAGGGGGGAGTGAGCAGTTCTTC CASSLGGSEQFF
TRBJ1-3 - - 14 TRBV25-1 TGTGCCAGCAGCTCCGACATGAATGGAAACACCATATATTTT CASSSDMNGNTIYF
TRBJ1-1 - - 14 TRBV19 TGTGCCAGTAGTATAGGGTTACAGAACACTGAAGCTTTCTTT CASSIGLQNTEAFF
TRBJ2-5 - TRBD1 13 TRBV29-1 TGCAGCGCCCAACAGGGGGGACAAGAGACCCAGTACTTC CSAQQGGQETQYF
TRBJ2-4 - TRBD2 17 TRBV4-1 TGCGCCAGCAGCCAAGACCCTAGCGGGGGAGCCAAAAACATTCAGTACTTC CASSQDPSGGAKNIQYF
TRBJ1-1 - TRBD1 13 TRBV6-6 TGTGCCAGCAGTCTACAGGGGGGTACTGAAGCTTTCTTT CASSLQGGTEAFF
TRBJ2-2 - - 15 TRBV7-9 TGTGCCAGCAGCCATTCTGGGGGCAGTACCGGGGAGCTGTTTTTT CASSHSGGSTGELFF
TRBJ1-2 - - 15 TRBV19 TGTGCCAGTAATCCGGAAAGAGGGCAGAACTATGGCTACACCTTC CASNPERGQNYGYTF
TRBJ1-2 - TRBD1 14 TRBV25-1 TGTGCCAGCAGGGGGACAGGGGGCGCAGGCGGCTACACCTTC CASRGTGGAGGYTF
TRBJ1-2 - TRBD1 11 TRBV2 TGTGCCAGTTATCAGGGGGAAAGCTACACCTTC CASYQGESYTF
TRBJ1-1 - - 15 TRBV18 TGTGCCAGCTCACCCGCCCTAGAGGGCCACACTGAAGCTTTCTTT CASSPALEGHTEAFF
TRBJ1-3 - TRBD1 16 TRBV5-1 TGCGCCAGCAGCATAGGGACAGGAGCCTCTGGAAACACCATATATTTT CASSIGTGASGNTIYF
TRBJ1-5 - - 16 TRBV4-2 TGTGCCAGCAGCCAAGAAGTGGGAGGATTCGGGCAGCCCCAGCATTTT CASSQEVGGFGQPQHF
TRBJ1-2 - - 12 TRBV13 TGTGCGGGGGGAACCTCTAACTATGGCTACACCTTC CAGGTSNYGYTF
TRBJ2-7 - - 15 TRBV21-1 TGTGCCAGCAGCAAGGGCAAGCGTTGCCCTTACGAGCAGTACTTC CASSKGKRCPYEQYF
TRBJ2-7 - TRBD2 15 TRBV7-9 TGTGCCAGTTCGCCGGGACTAGCGGCTTCCTACGAGCAGTACTTC CASSPGLAASYEQYF
TRBJ1-6 - - 14 TRBV5-3 TGTGCCAGCAGCTTGCACAGGGCGAATTCACCCCTCCACTTT CASSLHRANSPLHF
TRBJ2-7 - - 16 TRBV4-2 TGTGCCAGCAGCCAAGAAGCCGGGGGCTCGACCTACGAGCAGTACTTC CASSQEAGGSTYEQYF
TRBJ2-4 - - 14 TRBV30 TGTGCCTGGAGGCCCCCGGGGTCCAAAAACATTCAGTACTTC CAWRPPGSKNIQYF
TRBJ1-1 - - 14 TRBV7-9 TGTGCCAGCAGCACACTCACAGGGAGGGCTGAAGCTTTCTTT CASSTLTGRAEAFF
TRBJ1-4 - - 16 TRBV4-2 TGTGCCAGCAGCCCAGTAATCGCAGGGTTGGAGGAAAAACTGTTTTTT CASSPVIAGLEEKLFF
TRBJ1-2 - - 15 TRBV12-5 TGTGCTAGTGGCCCCGGGGTGGGCAGGGACTATGGCTACACCTTC CASGPGVGRDYGYTF
TRBJ2-3 - TRBD2 15 TRBV6-1 TGTGCCAGCAGTGTCGCGGGGGACCTATTCAATACGCAGTATTTT CASSVAGDLFNTQYF
TRBJ2-5 - - 14 TRBV6-6 TGTGCCAGCAGTTACTTACGGGTTAGGGAGACCCAGTACTTC CASSYLRVRETQYF
TRBJ2-1 - - 14 TRBV6-1 TGTGCCAGCAGTGGCCCGGGCCCAGGCTATGAGCAGTTCTTC CASSGPGPGYEQFF
TRBJ2-2 - TRBD1 14 TRBV4-3 TGCGCCAGCAGCCAACCTGACAGGGCCGGGGAGCTGTTTTTT CASSQPDRAGELFF
TRBJ2-3 - TRBD2 17 TRBV25-1 TGTGCCAGCAGTACAGCGGGAGTGGTTAGTCGGACAGATACGCAGTATTTT CASSTAGVVSRTDTQYF
TRBJ2-7 - - 12 TRBV29-1 TGCAGCTCCCTGGACGGCTCCTACGAGCAGTACTTC CSSLDGSYEQYF
TRBJ2-2 - TRBD1 15 TRBV5-4 TGTGCCAGCAGCTTGGGGGACAGGGACACCGGGGAGCTGTTTTTT CASSLGDRDTGELFF
TRBJ2-1 - TRBD2 16 TRBV11-3 TGTGCCAGCAGCCCCCTTTCTAGCGGGAGTAACAATGAGCAGTTCTTC CASSPLSSGSNNEQFF
TRBJ2-1 - - 14 TRBV7-9 TGTGCCAGCAGCGACCCACAAGGCTACAATGAGCAGTTCTTC CASSDPQGYNEQFF
TRBJ2-7 once TRBD1 15 TRBV2 TGTGCCAGCAGTCATCTCGGACAGGGGGCTGGGGAGCAGTACTTC CASSHLGQGAGEQYF
TRBJ2-7 - - 14 TRBV25-1 TGTGCCAGCAGTGAATACTACAGGGAGTACGAGCAGTACTTC CASSEYYREYEQYF
TRBJ2-1 - - 15 TRBV29-1 TGCAGCGTTGAAGTACGACTTGCATTCTACAATGAGCAGTTCTTC CSVEVRLAFYNEQFF
TRBJ1-2 once TRBD1 14 TRBV7-9 TGTGCCAGCAGCCACGGGACAGCTGGCTATGGCTACACCTTC CASSHGTAGYGYTF
TRBJ1-5 - - 14 TRBV27 TGTGCCAGCAGTCCACGTGTGGGCAATCAGCCCCAGCATTTT CASSPRVGNQPQHF
TRBJ1-1 - TRBD1 16 TRBV18 TGTGCCAGCTCACCGCCGGGACAGGGGGTTTGGGCTGAAGCTTTCTTT CASSPPGQGVWAEAFF
TRBJ2-7 - - 13 TRBV10-3 TGTGCCATCAGCGACGGACTTTCCTACGAGCAGTACTTC CAISDGLSYEQYF
TRBJ2-6 - TRBD1 15 TRBV19 TGTGCCAGTGGACAGGTTCTGTCTGGGGCCAACGTCCTGACTTTC CASGQVLSGANVLTF
TRBJ2-1 - - 16 TRBV7-9 TGTGCCAGCAGCCCTCGGGGGGCACTGAAGTACGATGAGCAGTTCTTC CASSPRGALKYDEQFF
TRBJ2-3 - - 15 TRBV4-2 TGTGCCAGCAGCCAGGACCTGAGGGTCACAGATACGCAGTATTTT CASSQDLRVTDTQYF
TRBJ2-3 - - 16 TRBV2 TGTGCCAGCAGTGATAGGAGGGGGGCTAGCACAGATACGCAGTATTTT CASSDRRGASTDTQYF
TRBJ2-3 - TRBD2 16 TRBV9 TGTGCCAGCAGCGCTGGACTAGCGGGGGGCACAGATACGCAGTATTTT CASSAGLAGGTDTQYF